The present TCR beta chain was sequenced within a study of T-cell reconstitution after alpha-beta-depleted transplantation in children. Study results and caveats: Several hundred expanded graft clones reportedly supplied alpha-beta T cells about two months after transplant. Recipient T cells and thymic progenitors that survived were the source of the high TCRbeta diversity seen at day 60 in some patients. By one year post-transplant, T-cell counts and diversity largely arose from T cells that were newly produced.

This CDR3 comprises 19 residues. About this clonotype itself: The antigen is unknown. Being one base from a much bigger clone, this may be a read error.

Preparation of the TCRbeta library was carried out with unique molecular identifiers. TCRdb used MiXCR to reprocess the PCR reads, holding one entry per CDR3 protein. The sample yields about 490,000 distinct CDR3 sequences, approximately 10% seen once. This sequence originates from a child younger than 10 with inherited bone marrow failure, due to receive a stem cell transplant. The V call is TRBV21-1, the J call TRBJ1-5; no DNA check was done on the table's D call, TRBD1. TRBV21-1 is deemed a pseudogene. Source: PBMCs, taken before TCRalphabeta/CD19-depleted stem cell transplant. This chain's CDR3 is CASSNPKTTGGRSNQPRHF. DNA for the CDR3: TGTGCCAGCAGCAACCCCAAAACGACAGGGGGGAGGTCCAATCAGCCCCGGCATTTT.